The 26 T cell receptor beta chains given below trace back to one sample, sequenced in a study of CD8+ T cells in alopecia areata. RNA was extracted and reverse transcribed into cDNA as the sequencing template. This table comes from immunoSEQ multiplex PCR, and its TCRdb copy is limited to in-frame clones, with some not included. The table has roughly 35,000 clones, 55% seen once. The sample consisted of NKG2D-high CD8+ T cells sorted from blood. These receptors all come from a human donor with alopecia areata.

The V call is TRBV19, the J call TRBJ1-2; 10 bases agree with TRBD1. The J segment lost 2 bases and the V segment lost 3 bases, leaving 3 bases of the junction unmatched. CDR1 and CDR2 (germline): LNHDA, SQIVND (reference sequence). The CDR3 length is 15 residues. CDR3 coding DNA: TGTGCCAGTAGTATCGGGACAGGGGACAACTATGGCTACACCTTC. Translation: CASSIGTGDNYGYTF. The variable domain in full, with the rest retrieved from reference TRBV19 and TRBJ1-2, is DGGITQSPKYLFRKEGQNVTLSCEQNLNHDAMYWYRQDPGQGLRLIYYSQIVNDFQKGDIAEGYSVSREKKESFPLTVTSAQKNPTAFYLCASSIGTGDNYGYTFGSGTRLTVV.

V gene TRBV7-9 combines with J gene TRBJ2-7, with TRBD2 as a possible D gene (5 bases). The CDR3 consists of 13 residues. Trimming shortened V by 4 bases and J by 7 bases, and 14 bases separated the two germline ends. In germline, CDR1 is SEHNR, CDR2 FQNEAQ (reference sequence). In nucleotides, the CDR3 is TGTGCCAGCAGCTCATACACTAGTGGAGAGCAGTACTTC. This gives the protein CASSSYTSGEQYF.

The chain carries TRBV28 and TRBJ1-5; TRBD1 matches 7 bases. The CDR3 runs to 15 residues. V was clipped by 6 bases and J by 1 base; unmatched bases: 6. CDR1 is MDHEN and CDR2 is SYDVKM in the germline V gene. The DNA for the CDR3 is TGTGCCAGCAGAACAGACAGGGACAGCAATCAGCCCCAGCATTTT. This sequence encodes CASRTDRDSNQPQHF.

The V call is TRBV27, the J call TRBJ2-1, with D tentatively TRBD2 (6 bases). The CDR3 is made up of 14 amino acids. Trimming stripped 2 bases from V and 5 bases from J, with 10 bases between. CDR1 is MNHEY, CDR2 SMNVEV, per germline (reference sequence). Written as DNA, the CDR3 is TGTGCCAGCAGTTTAGTGCGGGACGACAATGAGCAGTTCTTC. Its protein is CASSLVRDDNEQFF.

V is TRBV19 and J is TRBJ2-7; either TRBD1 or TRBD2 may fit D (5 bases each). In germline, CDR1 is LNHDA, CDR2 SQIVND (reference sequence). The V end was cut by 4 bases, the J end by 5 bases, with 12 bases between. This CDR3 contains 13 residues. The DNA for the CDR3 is TGTGCCAGTAGTACCGGGACGGTGGACGAGCAGTACTTC. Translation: CASSTGTVDEQYF.

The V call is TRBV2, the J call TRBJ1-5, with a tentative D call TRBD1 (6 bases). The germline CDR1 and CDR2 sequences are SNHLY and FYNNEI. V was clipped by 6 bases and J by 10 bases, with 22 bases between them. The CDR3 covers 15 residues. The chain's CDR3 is CASSVGTSAIQPQHF. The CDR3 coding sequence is TGTGCCAGCAGCGTCGGGACATCGGCAATCCAACCCCAGCATTTT.

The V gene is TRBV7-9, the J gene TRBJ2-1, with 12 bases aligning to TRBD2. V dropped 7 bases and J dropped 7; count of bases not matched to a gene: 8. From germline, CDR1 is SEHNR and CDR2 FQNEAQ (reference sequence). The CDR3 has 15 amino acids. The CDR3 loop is CASTTGLAGPNEQFF. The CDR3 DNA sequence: TGTGCCAGCACCACCGGACTAGCGGGGCCTAATGAGCAGTTCTTC.

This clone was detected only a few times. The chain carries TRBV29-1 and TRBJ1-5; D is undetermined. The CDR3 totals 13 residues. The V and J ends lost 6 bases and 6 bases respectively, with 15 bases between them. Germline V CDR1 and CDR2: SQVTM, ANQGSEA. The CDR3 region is CSVCGWPGQPQHF. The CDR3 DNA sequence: TGCAGCGTGTGCGGGTGGCCGGGTCAGCCCCAGCATTTT.

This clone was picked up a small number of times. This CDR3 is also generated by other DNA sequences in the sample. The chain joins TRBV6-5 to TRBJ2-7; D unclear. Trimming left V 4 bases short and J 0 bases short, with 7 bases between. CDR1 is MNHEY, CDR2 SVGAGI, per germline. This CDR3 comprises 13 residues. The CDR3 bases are TGTGCCAGCAGTTCCAGCATCTCCTACGAGCAGTACTTC. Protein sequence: CASSSSISYEQYF.

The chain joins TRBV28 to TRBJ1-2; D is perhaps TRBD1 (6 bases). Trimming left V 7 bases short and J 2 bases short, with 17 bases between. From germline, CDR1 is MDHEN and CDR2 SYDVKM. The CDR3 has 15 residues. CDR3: CASTLGVGTNYGYTF. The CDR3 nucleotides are TGTGCCAGCACCTTGGGCGTCGGGACAAACTATGGCTACACCTTC.

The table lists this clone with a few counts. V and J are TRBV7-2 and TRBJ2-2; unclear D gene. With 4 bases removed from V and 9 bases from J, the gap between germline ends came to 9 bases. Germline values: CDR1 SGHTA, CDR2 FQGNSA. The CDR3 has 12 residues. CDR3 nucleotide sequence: TGTGCCAGCAGCTCCCTGGCCTGGGAGCTGTTTTTT. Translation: CASSSLAWELFF.

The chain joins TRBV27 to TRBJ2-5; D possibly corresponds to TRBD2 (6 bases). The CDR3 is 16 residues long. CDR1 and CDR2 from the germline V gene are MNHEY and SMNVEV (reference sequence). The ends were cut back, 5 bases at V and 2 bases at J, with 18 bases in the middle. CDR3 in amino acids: CASSPFPSGDQETQYF. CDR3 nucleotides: TGTGCCAGCAGTCCCTTCCCGTCGGGGGATCAAGAGACCCAGTACTTC.

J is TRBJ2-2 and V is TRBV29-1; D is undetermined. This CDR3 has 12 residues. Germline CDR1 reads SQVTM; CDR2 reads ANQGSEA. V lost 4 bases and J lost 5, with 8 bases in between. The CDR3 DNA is TGCAGCGTTGTGGGATGGACCGGGGAGCTGTTTTTT. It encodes CSVVGWTGELFF.

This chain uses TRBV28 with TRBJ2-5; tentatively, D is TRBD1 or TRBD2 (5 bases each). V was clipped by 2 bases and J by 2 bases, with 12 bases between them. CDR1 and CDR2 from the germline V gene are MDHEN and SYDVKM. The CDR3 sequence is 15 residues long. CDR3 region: CASSLMGDGQETQYF. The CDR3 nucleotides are TGTGCCAGCAGTTTAATGGGGGACGGTCAAGAGACCCAGTACTTC.

This chain's CDR3 is CASSASGTYNEQFF. CDR3 coding DNA: TGTGCCAGCAGCGCAAGCGGGACTTACAATGAGCAGTTCTTC. This chain connects TRBV28 to TRBJ2-1; 7 nucleotides match TRBD2. With 6 bases clipped from V and 4 bases from J, the junction kept 6 bases outside the gene matches. The germline gives CDR1 MDHEN, CDR2 SYDVKM. The length of the CDR3 is 14 residues.

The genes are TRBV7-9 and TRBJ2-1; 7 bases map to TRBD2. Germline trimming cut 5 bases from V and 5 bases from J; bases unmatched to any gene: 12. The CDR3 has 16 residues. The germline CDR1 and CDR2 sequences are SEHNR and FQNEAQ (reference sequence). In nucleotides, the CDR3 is TGTGCCAGCAGCCCCGGCCCTATGAGCGGGGACAATGAGCAGTTCTTC. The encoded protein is CASSPGPMSGDNEQFF.

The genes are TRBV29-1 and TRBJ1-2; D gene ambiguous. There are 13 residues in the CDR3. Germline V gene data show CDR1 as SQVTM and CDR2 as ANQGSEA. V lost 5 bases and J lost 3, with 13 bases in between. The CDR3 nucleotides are TGCAGCGTTCACAACGCAGGCCACTATGGCTACACCTTC. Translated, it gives CSVHNAGHYGYTF.

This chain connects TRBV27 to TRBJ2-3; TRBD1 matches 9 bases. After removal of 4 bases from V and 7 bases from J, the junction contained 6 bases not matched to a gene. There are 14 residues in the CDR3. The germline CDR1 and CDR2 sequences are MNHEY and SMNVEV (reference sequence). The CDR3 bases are TGTGCCAGCAGTTCAGGGACAGGGATGTATACGCAGTATTTT. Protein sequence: CASSSGTGMYTQYF.

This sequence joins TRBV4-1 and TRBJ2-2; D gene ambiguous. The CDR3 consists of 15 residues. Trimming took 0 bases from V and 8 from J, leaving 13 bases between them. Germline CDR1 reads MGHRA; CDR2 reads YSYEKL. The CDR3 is CASSQDISRTGELFF. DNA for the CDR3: TGCGCCAGCAGCCAAGATATTTCCAGGACGGGGGAGCTGTTTTTT.

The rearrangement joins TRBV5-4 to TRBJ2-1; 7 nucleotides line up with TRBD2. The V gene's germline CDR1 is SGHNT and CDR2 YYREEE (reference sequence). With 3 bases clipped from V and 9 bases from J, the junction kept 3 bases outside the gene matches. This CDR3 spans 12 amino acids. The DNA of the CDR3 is TGTGCCAGCAGCTGGGGGGGAGTTGAGCAGTTCTTC. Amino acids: CASSWGGVEQFF.

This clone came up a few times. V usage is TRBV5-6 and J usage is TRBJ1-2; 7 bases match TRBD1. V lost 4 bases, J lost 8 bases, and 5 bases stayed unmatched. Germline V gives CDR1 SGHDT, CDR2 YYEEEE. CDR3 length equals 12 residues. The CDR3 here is CASSPTGNGYTF. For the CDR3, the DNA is TGTGCCAGCAGCCCGACAGGGAACGGCTACACCTTC.

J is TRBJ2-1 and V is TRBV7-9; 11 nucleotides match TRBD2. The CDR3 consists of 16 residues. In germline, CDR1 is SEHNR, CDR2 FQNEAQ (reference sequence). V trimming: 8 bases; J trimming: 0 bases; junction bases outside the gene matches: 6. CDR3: CASRAGLADSYNEQFF. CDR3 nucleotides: TGTGCCAGCCGGGCGGGACTAGCGGACTCCTACAATGAGCAGTTCTTC.

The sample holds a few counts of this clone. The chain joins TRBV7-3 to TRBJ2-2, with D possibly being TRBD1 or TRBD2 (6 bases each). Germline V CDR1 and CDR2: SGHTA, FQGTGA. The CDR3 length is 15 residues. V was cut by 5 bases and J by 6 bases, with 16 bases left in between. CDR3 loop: CASSTSGGRAGELFF. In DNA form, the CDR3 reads TGTGCCAGCAGCACCTCCGGGGGCAGGGCCGGGGAGCTGTTTTTT.

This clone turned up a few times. CDR3: CASSGLDRGAGTEAFF. In DNA, the CDR3 is TGTGCCAGCAGTGGCCTGGACAGGGGCGCGGGCACTGAAGCTTTCTTT. The gene calls are TRBV28 and TRBJ1-1; 9 bases are shared with TRBD1. The CDR3 loop spans 16 amino acids. CDR1 and CDR2 (germline): MDHEN, SYDVKM. V trimming: 5 bases; J trimming: 4 bases; junction bases outside the gene matches: 11.

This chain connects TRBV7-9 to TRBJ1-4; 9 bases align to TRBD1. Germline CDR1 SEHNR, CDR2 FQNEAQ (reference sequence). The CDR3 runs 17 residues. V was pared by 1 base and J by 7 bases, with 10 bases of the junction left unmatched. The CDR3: CASSLGDAGTGSEKLFF. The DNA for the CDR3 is TGTGCCAGCAGCTTAGGTGACGCCGGGACAGGGAGTGAAAAACTGTTTTTT.

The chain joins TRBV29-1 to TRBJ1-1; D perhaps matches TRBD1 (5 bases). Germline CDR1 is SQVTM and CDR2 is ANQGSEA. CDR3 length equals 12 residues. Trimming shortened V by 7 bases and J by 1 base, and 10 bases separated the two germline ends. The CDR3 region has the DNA TGCAGCGGTGGTGGGGGGAACACTGAAGCTTTCTTT. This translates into CSGGGGNTEAFF.